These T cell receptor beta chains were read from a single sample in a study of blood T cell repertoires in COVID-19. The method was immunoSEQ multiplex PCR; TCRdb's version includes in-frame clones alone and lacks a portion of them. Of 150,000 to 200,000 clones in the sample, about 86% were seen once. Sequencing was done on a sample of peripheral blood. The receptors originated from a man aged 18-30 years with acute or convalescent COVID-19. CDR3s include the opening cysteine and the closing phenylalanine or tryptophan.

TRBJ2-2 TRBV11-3 CASSVNGAGELFF
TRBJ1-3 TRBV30 CAWSGTGGNTIYF
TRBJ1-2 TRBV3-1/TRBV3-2 CASSPGVTYGYTF
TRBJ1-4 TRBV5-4 CASSFRTGATNEKLFF
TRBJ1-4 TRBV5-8 CASSSGQGATNEKLFF
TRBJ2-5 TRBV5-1 CASNQPGQKETQYF
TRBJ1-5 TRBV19 CASGQGYSNQPQHF
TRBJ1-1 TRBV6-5 CASSYSEEMNTEAFF
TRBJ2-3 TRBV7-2 CASRTRQGVQDTQYF
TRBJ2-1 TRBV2 CASSTRGLNEQFF
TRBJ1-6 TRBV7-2 CASSLFRGRSPLHF
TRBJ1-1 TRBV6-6 CASRGLGWTNTEAFF
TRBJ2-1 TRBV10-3 CASRGENYNEQFF
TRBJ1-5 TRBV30 CAWNRVMSQPQHF
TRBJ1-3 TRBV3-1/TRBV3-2 CASSQKLAGNTIYF
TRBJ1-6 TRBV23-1 CARNAKGGCRNNSPLHF
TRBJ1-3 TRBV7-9 CASSLETDFQPIYF
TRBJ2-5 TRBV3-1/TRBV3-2 CASSLGLAGVETQYF
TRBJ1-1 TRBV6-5 CASRQGGVNTEAFF
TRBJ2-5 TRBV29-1 CSVESLAGGRETQYF
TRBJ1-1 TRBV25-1 CASRSRDSPTEAFF
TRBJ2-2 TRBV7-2 CASSRLGNGELFF
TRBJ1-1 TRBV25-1 CASSETGGPEAFF
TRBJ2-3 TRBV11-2 CASSLDWTSGDLPDTQYF
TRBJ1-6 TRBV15 CATSRSGQGVSPLHF
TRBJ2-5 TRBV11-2 CASSLAGKQTQYF
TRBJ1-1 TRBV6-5 CASSYPGVNTEAFF
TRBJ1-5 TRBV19 CASTPTGGSQPQHF
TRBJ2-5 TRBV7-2 CASSYRPPGQRQETQYF
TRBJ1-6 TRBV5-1 CASSARVNSPLHF
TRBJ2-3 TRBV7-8 CASTPTGVVFADTQYF
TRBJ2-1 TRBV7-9 CASSQQGSSYNEQFF
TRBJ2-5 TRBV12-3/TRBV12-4 CASSLRQQGTQYF
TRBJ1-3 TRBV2 CASRTQDSGNTIYF
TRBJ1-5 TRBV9 CASSVGGGNQPQHF
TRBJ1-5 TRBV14 CASSKSGNQPQHF
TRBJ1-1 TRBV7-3 CASSYGGWTEAFF
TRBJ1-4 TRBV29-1 CSAMDRVYEKLFF
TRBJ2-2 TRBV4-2 CASSQDDSSTGELFF
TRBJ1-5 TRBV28 CASSLVPKQPQHF
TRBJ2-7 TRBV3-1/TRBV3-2 CASSLSGGANEQYF
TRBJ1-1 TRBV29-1 CSVAGGEAFF